This T cell receptor beta chain came from a study of blood T cells in healthy people across ages. All donors came from Russia, were Caucasian and healthy, and spanned ages roughly 6 to 100. For the second PCR, which ran for roughly 7 to 11 cycles, a sample-barcoded 5' primer and a J-beta primer mix were used. Each cDNA molecule carried a tag from a template-switch adaptor that contained 12 random nucleotides. TCRdb passed the 5' RACE reads through MiXCR, listing each CDR3 protein once. The sample has about 970,000 distinct CDR3 sequences, roughly half seen once. CDR3 length equals 12 residues. CDR1 MDHEN and CDR2 SYDVKM come from the germline V gene. The V end was cut by 5 bases, the J end by 5 bases, with 10 bases between. General study points: Expanded clonotype changes were possibly confounded by unknown donor CMV status. Long-lived and aged donors differed, with more naive CD4+ cells and higher diversity in the long-lived.

This clonotype has ten or more counts. The antigen remains unidentified. The origin of this receptor is an older woman in good health. The sample comprised blood. This sequence joins TRBV28 and TRBJ2-7, with a weak D call TRBD1 (5 bases). The CDR3 loop is CASSIRQNEQYF. In DNA, the CDR3 is TGTGCCAGCAGTATACGACAGAACGAGCAGTACTTC.